The clone carrying this T cell receptor beta chain was found a few times. This sample is drawn from a study of T cells after yellow fever vaccination. The CDR3 runs to 16 residues. Trimming removed 1 base from V and 7 bases from J, with 16 bases in between. Germline V gene lookup returns CDR1 MGHRA and CDR2 YSYEKL. TCRdb analysed the 5' RACE reads with MiXCR anew, one entry per CDR3 protein. In the table there are roughly 300,000 distinct CDR3 sequences, approximately 8% of which are singletons. Source: PBMCs, taken more than 35 days after the first yellow fever vaccination. The clonotype was recovered from a man between 18 and 29 years old who received the YFV17D yellow fever vaccine. The rearrangement links TRBV4-1 to TRBJ2-2; possible D gene TRBD1, 5 bases. The CDR3 DNA is TGCGCCAGCAGCCAAGTAGACCTCTTGACAGTCGGGGAGCTGTTTTTT. Translation gives CASSQVDLLTVGELFF.